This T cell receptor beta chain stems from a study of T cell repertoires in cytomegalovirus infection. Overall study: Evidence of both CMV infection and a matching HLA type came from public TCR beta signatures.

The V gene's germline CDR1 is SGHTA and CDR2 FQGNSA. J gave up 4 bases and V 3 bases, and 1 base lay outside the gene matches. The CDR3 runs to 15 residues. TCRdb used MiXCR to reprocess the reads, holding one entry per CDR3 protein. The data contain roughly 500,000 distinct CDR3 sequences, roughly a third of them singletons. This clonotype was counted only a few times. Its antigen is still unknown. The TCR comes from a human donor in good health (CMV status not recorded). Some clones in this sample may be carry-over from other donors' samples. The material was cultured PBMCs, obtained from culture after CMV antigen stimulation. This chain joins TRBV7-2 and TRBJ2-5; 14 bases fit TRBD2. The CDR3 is CASSFGTSGRETQYF. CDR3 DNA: TGTGCCAGCAGCTTTGGGACTAGCGGGAGAGAGACCCAGTACTTC.